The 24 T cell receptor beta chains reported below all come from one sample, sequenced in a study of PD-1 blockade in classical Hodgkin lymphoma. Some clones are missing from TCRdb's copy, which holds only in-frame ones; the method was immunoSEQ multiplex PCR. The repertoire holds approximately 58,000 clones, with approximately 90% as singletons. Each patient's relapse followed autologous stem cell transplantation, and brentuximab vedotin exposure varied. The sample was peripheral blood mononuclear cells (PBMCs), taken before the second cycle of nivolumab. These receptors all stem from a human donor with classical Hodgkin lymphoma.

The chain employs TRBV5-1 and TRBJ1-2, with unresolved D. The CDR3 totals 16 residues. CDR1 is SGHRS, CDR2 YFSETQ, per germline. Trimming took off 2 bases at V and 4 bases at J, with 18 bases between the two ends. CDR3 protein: CASSFSGSLTPYGYTF. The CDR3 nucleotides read TGCGCCAGCAGCTTTTCGGGCAGTCTTACGCCCTATGGCTACACCTTC. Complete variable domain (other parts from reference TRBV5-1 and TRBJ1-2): KAGVTQTPRYLIKTRGQQVTLSCSPISGHRSVSWYQQTPGQGLQFLFEYFSETQRNKGNFPGRFSGRQFSNSRSEMNVSTLELGDSALYLCASSFSGSLTPYGYTFGSGTRLTVV.

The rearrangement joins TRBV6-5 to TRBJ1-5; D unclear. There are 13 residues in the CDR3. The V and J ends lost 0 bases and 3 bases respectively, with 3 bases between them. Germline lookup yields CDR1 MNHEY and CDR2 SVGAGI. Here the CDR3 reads CASSYSDNQPQHF. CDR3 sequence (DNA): TGTGCCAGCAGTTACTCGGACAATCAGCCCCAGCATTTT.

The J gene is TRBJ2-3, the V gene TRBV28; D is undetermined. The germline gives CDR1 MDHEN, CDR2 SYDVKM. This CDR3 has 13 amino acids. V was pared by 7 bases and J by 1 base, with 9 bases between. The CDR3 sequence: CASISRGTDTQYF. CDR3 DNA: TGTGCCAGCATTTCGCGCGGCACAGATACGCAGTATTTT.

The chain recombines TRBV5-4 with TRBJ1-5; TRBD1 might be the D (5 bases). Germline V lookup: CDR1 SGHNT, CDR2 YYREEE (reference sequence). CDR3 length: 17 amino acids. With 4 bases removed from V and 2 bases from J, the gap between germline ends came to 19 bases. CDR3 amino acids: CASSLGGGEAGNQPQHF. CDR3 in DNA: TGTGCCAGCAGCCTTGGGGGTGGGGAGGCCGGCAATCAGCCCCAGCATTTT. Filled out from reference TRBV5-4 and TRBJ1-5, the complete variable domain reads ETGVTQSPTHLIKTRGQQVTLRCSSQSGHNTVSWYQQALGQGPQFIFQYYREEENGRGNFPPRFSGLQFPNYSSELNVNALELDDSALYLCASSLGGGEAGNQPQHFGDGTRLSIL.

The chain's CDR3 is CASSHVGGGDTEAFF. The CDR3 DNA reads as TGTGCCAGCAGTCACGTCGGGGGCGGGGACACTGAAGCTTTCTTT. The chain couples TRBV27 to TRBJ1-1; perhaps TRBD1 as D (6 bases). This CDR3 comprises 15 residues. V was trimmed by 5 bases and J by 3 bases, leaving 16 bases between them. CDR1 MNHEY and CDR2 SMNVEV come from the germline V gene (reference sequence).

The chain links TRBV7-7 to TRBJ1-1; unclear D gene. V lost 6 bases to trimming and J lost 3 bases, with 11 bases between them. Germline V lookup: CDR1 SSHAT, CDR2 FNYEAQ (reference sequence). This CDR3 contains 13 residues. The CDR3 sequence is CASSFRHHTEAFF. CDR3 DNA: TGTGCCAGCAGTTTTCGACACCACACTGAAGCTTTCTTT.

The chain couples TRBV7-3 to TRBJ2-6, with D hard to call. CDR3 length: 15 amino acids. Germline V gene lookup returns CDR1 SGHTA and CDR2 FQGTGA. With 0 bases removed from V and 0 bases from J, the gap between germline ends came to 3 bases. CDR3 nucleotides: TGTGCCAGCAGCTTAACATCCTCTGGGGCCAACGTCCTGACTTTC. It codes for CASSLTSSGANVLTF.

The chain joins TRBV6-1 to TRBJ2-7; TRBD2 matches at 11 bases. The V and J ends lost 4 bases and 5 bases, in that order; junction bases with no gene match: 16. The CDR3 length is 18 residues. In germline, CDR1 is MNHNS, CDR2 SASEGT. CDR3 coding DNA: TGTGCCAGCAGTGCCGAGGGTTTTAGCGGGAGGGCCAGTCACGAGCAGTACTTC. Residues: CASSAEGFSGRASHEQYF.

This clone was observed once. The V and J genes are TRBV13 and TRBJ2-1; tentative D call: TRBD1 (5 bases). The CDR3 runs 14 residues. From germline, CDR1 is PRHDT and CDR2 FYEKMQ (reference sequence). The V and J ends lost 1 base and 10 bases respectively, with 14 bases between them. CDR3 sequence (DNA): TGTGCCAGCAGCTTAGATTCCAGGGTAGGGGAGCAGTTCTTC. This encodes CASSLDSRVGEQFF.

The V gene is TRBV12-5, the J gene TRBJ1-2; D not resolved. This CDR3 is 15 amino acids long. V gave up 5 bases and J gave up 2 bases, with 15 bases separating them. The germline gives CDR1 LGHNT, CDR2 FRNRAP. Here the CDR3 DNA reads TGTGCTAGTGGTCTTCCGGCCAGGCTAAACTATGGCTACACCTTC. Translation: CASGLPARLNYGYTF.

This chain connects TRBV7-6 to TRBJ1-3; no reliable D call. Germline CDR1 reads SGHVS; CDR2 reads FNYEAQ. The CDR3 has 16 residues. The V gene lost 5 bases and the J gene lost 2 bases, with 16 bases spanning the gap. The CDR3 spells CASSPIAGVPGNTIYF. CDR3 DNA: TGTGCCAGCAGCCCAATCGCCGGCGTTCCTGGAAACACCATATATTTT.

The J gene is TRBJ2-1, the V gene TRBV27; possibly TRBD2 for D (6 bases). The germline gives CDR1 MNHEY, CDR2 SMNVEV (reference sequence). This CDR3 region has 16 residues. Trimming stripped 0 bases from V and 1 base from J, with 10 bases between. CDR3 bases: TGTGCCAGCAGTTTATCGGGGCTAGCGTCCTACAATGAGCAGTTCTTC. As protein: CASSLSGLASYNEQFF.

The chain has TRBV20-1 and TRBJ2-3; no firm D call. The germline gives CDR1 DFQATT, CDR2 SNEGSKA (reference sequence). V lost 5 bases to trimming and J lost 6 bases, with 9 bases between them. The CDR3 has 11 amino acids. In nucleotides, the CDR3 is TGCAGTGCTTTTGTTATCGATACGCAGTATTTT. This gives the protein CSAFVIDTQYF.

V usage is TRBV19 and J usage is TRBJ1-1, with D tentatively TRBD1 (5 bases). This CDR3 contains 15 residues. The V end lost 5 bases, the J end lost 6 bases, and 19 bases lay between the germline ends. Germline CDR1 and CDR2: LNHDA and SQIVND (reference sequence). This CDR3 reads CASSPPDSRVPEAFF. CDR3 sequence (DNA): TGTGCCAGTAGTCCCCCCGACAGTAGGGTTCCTGAAGCTTTCTTT.

DNA for the CDR3: TGTGCCTGGGGACTAGGGAGGCACTACGAGCAGTACTTC. It translates to CAWGLGRHYEQYF. The chain uses TRBV30 and TRBJ2-7, with 7 bases aligning to TRBD2. The CDR3 has 13 residues. Per the germline V gene, CDR1 is GTSNPN and CDR2 is SVGIG (reference sequence). The trim removed 5 bases at V and 3 bases at J, leaving 7 bases unmatched.

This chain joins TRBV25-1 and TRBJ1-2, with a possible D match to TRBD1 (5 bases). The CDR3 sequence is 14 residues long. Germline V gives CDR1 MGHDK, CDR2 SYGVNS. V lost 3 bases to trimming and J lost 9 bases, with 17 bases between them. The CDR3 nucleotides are TGTGCCAGCAGTGATTCCCGGGACCGAGCAAGCTACACCTTC. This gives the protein CASSDSRDRASYTF.

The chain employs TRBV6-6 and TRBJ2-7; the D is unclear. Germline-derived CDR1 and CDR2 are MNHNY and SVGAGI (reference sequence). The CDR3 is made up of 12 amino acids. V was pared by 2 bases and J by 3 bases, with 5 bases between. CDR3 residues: CASSYILYEQYF. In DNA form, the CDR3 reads TGTGCCAGCAGTTACATTCTCTACGAGCAGTACTTC.

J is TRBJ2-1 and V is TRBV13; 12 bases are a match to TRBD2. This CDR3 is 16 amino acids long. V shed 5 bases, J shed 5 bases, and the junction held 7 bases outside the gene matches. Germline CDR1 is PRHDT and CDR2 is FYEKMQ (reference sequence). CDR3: CASSPATSGSNNEQFF. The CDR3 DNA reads TGTGCCAGCAGCCCCGCGACTAGCGGGAGTAACAATGAGCAGTTCTTC.

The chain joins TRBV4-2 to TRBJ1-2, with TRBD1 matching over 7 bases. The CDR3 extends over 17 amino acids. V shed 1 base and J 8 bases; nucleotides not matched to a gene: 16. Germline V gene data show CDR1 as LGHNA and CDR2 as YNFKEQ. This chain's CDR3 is CASSQGEGASAIQGYTF. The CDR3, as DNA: TGTGCCAGCAGCCAAGGGGAGGGGGCCAGTGCCATCCAGGGCTACACCTTC.

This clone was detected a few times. The CDR3 protein is CASSSTGQGQPQHF. The CDR3 DNA is TGTGCCAGCAGTTCAACGGGACAGGGACAGCCCCAGCATTTT. The V and J genes are TRBV6-5 and TRBJ1-5; 9 bases match TRBD1. V was pared by 4 bases and J by 7 bases, with 5 bases of the junction left unmatched. Germline V gene lookup returns CDR1 MNHEY and CDR2 SVGAGI. The CDR3 spans 14 residues.

CDR3 bases: TGTGCCAGCAGCCACAGCGGGACCATCATAGCCTACGAGCAGTACTTC. Translating it yields CASSHSGTIIAYEQYF. V is TRBV5-6 and J is TRBJ2-7; 7 bases are shared with TRBD2. From germline, CDR1 is SGHDT and CDR2 YYEEEE. This CDR3 has 16 residues. After removal of 4 bases from V and 2 bases from J, the junction contained 12 bases not matched to a gene.

The CDR3 nucleotides are TGTGCCAGTCAGCGGTCTAGCACAGATACGCAGTATTTT. Protein: CASQRSSTDTQYF. V usage is TRBV7-9 and J usage is TRBJ2-3, with D perhaps TRBD2 (5 bases). Trimming stripped 9 bases from V and 0 bases from J, with 10 bases between. The germline V gene encodes CDR1 SEHNR and CDR2 FQNEAQ (reference sequence). This CDR3 is 13 amino acids long.

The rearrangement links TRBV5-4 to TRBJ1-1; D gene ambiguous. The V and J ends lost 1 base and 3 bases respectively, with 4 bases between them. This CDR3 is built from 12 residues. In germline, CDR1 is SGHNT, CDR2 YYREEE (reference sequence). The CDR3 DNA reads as TGTGCCAGCAGCTTGTCGTACACTGAAGCTTTCTTT. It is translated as CASSLSYTEAFF.

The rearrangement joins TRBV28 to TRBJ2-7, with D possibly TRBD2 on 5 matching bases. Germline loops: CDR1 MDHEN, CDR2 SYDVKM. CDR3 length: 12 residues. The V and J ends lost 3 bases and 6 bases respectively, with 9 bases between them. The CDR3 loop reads CASSFRGLEQYF. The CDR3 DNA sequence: TGTGCCAGCAGTTTTAGAGGACTCGAGCAGTACTTC. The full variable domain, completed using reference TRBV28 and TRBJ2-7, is DVKVTQSSRYLVKRTGEKVFLECVQDMDHENMFWYRQDPGLGLRLIYFSYDVKMKEKGDIPEGYSVSREKKERFSLILESASTNQTSMYLCASSFRGLEQYFGPGTRLTVT.